What follows describes a single T cell receptor (beta chain). Its specificity is unknown. The same CDR3 is also encoded by other DNA sequences in this sample. The record originates from a study of beta chain features in type 1 diabetes. Study observations and caveats: For patients, the naive, central memory and Treg TCRB repertoires appeared more alike than for healthy donors. Lower insertion and higher deletion counts appeared at VDJ junctions in type 1 diabetes patients.

By way of CD45RO/CCR7/CD25/CD127/CD95/CD27, the CD4+ regulatory, stem cell-like memory, central memory and naive cells were sorted. The germline V gene has CDR1 MNHEY and CDR2 SVGAGI. V shed 3 bases and J 0 bases; nucleotides not matched to a gene: 1. CDR3 size: 15 residues. The investigators reverse transcribed all of the isolated RNA, so they sequenced expressed TCRB transcripts. Around 3.57 million reads was the average for naive, central memory and regulatory T cell samples. TCRdb's copy holds only in-frame clones and misses some; the assay was immunoSEQ multiplex PCR. The sample records more than 130,000 clones, around 7% being singletons.

The source of this sequence is a woman in her twenties or thirties in good health. The chain is built from TRBV6-5 and TRBJ2-2; 7 bases are shared with TRBD1. Sequencing was carried out using central memory CD4+ T cells from blood. As DNA, the CDR3 is TGTGCCAGCAGTTATCAGGGGGCGAACACCGGGGAGCTGTTTTTT. Its protein is CASSYQGANTGELFF.